The present T cell receptor beta chain was sequenced within a study of cytomegalovirus exposure and HLA in healthy donors. Points on this clone: Its target is unknown.

Researchers ran the PCR with 60 Vbeta and 13 Jbeta primers. The repertoire was sequenced with immunoSEQ multiplex PCR; TCRdb's copy has only in-frame clones and lacks some. Of some 150,000 clones in the sample, under 85% were seen once. Study-level points and caveats: What TCR beta sequences reportedly achieved was accurate prediction of HLA-A and HLA-B alleles in most subjects. Published work reported that the classifier diagnosed cytomegalovirus status with high specificity and sensitivity. Cytomegalovirus-associated TCR beta chains were listed, numbering around 150.

The J segment lost 5 bases and the V segment lost 6 bases, leaving 11 bases of the junction unmatched. CDR1 and CDR2 (germline): LNHDA, SQIVND (reference sequence). This CDR3 has 16 residues. CMV serostatus data were not documented for this donor. Sequencing was performed on PBMCs. The TCR comes from a human donor in good health. The chain links TRBV19 to TRBJ2-3, with 10 bases fitting TRBD2. In nucleotides, the CDR3 is TGTGCCAGTAGCCCGGACAGCGGGGGGGCCAAAGATACGCAGTATTTT. Its translation: CASSPDSGGAKDTQYF. The full variable domain, rest sourced from reference TRBV19 and TRBJ2-3, is DGGITQSPKYLFRKEGQNVTLSCEQNLNHDAMYWYRQDPGQGLRLIYYSQIVNDFQKGDIAEGYSVSREKKESFPLTVTSAQKNPTAFYLCASSPDSGGAKDTQYFGPGTRLTVL.